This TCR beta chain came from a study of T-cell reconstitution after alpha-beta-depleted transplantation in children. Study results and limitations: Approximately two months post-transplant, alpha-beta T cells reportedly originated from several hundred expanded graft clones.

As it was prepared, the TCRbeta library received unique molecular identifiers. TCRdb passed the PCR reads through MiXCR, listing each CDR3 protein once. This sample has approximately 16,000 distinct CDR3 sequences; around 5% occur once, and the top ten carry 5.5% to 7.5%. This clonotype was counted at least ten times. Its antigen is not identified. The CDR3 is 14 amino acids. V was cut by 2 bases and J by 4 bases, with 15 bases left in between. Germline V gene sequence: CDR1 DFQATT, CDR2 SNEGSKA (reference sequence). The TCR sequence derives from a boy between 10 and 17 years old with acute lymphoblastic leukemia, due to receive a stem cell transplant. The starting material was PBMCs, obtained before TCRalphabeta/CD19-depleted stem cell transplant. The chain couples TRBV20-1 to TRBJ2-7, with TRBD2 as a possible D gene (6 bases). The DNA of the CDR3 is TGCAGTGCTAGACCCGGGAGAGGAGTGTACGAGCAGTACTTC. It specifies CSARPGRGVYEQYF.